The entry that follows covers one T cell receptor beta chain sequence. There are many counts of this clonotype. Its antigen target is currently unknown. Base qualities are not at hand, and no much larger clone is one base apart. The source of the sample is a study of CXCR3 chemokines and chemotherapy response in bladder cancer (dated by TCRdb to the early 2020s). Notes on the research overall: Whether chemotherapy response in human bladder cancer was predicted by intratumoral CXCR3 chemokine system activity was examined in the study.

Unmatched junction bases come to 21, with V trimmed by 1 base and J by 1 base. In the germline V gene (reference sequence), CDR1 corresponds to DFQATT and CDR2 to SNEGSKA. Including cysteine and phenylalanine, the CDR3 has 22 amino acids. Only the CDR3 part of the read is kept: 66 bases, read in frame from the first base. Library creation used PCR. The sequencing machine was an Illumina HiSeq 2500. The public reads were reprocessed in TCRdb via fastp at Q25 and MiXCR, keeping in-frame beta chains. Merged by CDR3 protein, the rows form single entries marked with the most common genes and DNA. The sample contains over 8,500 distinct CDR3 sequences, roughly 23% of them found a single time. The ten biggest clones cover 8.5% to 10% of the sample.

The TCR comes from a human donor with bladder cancer that did not respond to neoadjuvant chemotherapy. The biological material was taken from a patient whose treatment included neoadjuvant chemotherapy. Recombination connected TRBV20-1 to TRBJ2-1; 11 bases in between match TRBD2. The encoded CDR3 is CSARGRALRGSSGGISYNEQFF. The DNA is TGCAGTGCTAGAGGAAGGGCCTTGAGAGGGTCTAGCGGGGGGATTTCCTACAATGAGCAGTTCTTC.